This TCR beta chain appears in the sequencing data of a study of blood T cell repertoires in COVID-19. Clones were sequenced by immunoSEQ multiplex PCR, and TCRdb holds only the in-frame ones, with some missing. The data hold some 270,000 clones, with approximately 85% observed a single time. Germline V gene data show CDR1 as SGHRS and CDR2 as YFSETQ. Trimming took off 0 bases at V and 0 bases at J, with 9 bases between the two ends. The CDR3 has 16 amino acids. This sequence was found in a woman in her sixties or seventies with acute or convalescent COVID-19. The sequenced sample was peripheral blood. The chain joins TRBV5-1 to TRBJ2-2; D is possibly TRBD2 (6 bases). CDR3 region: CASSLDRGTNTGELFF. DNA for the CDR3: TGCGCCAGCAGCTTGGATCGGGGGACGAACACCGGGGAGCTGTTTTTT. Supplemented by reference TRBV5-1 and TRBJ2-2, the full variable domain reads KAGVTQTPRYLIKTRGQQVTLSCSPISGHRSVSWYQQTPGQGLQFLFEYFSETQRNKGNFPGRFSGRQFSNSRSEMNVSTLELGDSALYLCASSLDRGTNTGELFFGEGSRLTVL.